What follows is one TCR beta chain and its context. Its antigen is not known. The data were obtained in a study of graft-versus-host responses after intestinal transplantation. Study details: Recipients received multivisceral, liver-intestinal, or isolated intestinal transplants. For 3 to 4 years after anti-thymocyte globulin induction, all recipients took tacrolimus and steroids.

Assay used: immunoSEQ multiplex PCR; TCRdb lists only in-frame clones, some missing. The table lists roughly 60,000 clones, approximately 90% of them singletons, with 1.6% in the top ten. CDR1 and CDR2 from the germline V gene are SGHRS and YFSETQ. V was pared by 0 bases and J by 7 bases, with 20 bases between. This CDR3 has 16 residues. General study findings and limits: Analysis identified GvH clones in recipient marrow, with some appearing first in ileum or blood.

The origin of this receptor is a human patient who received an intestinal transplant, so some T cells may come from the graft donor. This chain connects TRBV5-1 to TRBJ2-7; D is undetermined. The sequenced sample was PBMCs, obtained 26 days after transplant. Here the CDR3 reads CASSLDGPPGFGEQYF. The CDR3 DNA reads TGCGCCAGCAGCTTGGACGGTCCACCGGGTTTTGGGGAGCAGTACTTC.